This TCR beta chain stems from a study of Ad26.COV2.S vaccination and SARS-CoV-2 variants. The treatment denotes: roughly 19 received Ad26.COV2.S at low or high dose, single or two shots; about 5 received placebo; per-sample allocation not given. Each sample was drawn 63 days after the first injection (of vaccine or placebo). Germline V CDR1 and CDR2: LGHDT, YNNKEL (reference sequence). This CDR3 has 14 residues. V shed 3 bases, J shed 3 bases, and the junction held 4 bases outside the gene matches. Only in-frame clones appear in the TCRdb table, and some are missing; sequencing was by immunoSEQ multiplex PCR. The table records a few hundred thousand clones, approximately 90% of them present only once.

Sequenced here: peripheral blood, sampled in a trial of Ad26.COV2.S vaccine versus placebo. The sequence came from a person between 18 and 65 years old who received the Ad26.COV2.S COVID-19 vaccine or a placebo. The J gene is TRBJ2-5, the V gene TRBV3-1 (or the pseudogene TRBV3-2); 7 bases agree with TRBD1. The CDR3 reads CASSQGRGKETQYF. The CDR3 region has the DNA TGTGCCAGCAGCCAGGGCAGGGGGAAAGAGACCCAGTACTTC.